Shown below are 29 T cell receptor beta chains from a single sample sequenced in a study of shared clonotypes between healthy human individuals. Here immunoSEQ multiplex PCR was the method, and the copy in TCRdb shows in-frame clones only, minus some. The repertoire holds roughly 1,100,000 clones, with 65% to 80% as singletons. Sequencing used memory CD4+ T cells sorted from blood. Subset specified: CD45RA-negative fraction. The receptors shown here come from a young man in good health.

The chain employs TRBV7-2 and TRBJ2-3; D ambiguous. Germline-derived CDR1 and CDR2 are SGHTA and FQGNSA. Deletions cut 5 bases from V and 12 bases from J, with 18 bases between. The CDR3 is 13 residues long. The CDR3 loop reads CASSQSRVAGQYF. The CDR3 bases are TGTGCCAGCAGCCAGTCGAGAGTGGCAGGCCAGTATTTT. Based on the CDR3 plus reference TRBV7-2 and TRBJ2-3, the full variable domain is GAGVSQSPSNKVTEKGKDVELRCDPISGHTALYWYRQSLGQGLEFLIYFQGNSAPDKSGLPSDRFSAERTGGSVSTLTIQRTQQEDSAVYLCASSQSRVAGQYFGPGTRLTVL.

This chain joins TRBV28 and TRBJ1-2; TRBD1 matches 8 bases. The germline gives CDR1 MDHEN, CDR2 SYDVKM. J gave up 4 bases and V 6 bases, and 7 bases lay outside the gene matches. The CDR3 covers 14 residues. The CDR3 spells CASRATGDGYGYTF. The CDR3 DNA follows: TGTGCCAGCAGGGCGACAGGGGATGGCTATGGCTACACCTTC.

The chain uses TRBV28 and TRBJ1-2, with a tentative D call TRBD1 (6 bases). V was cut by 3 bases and J by 4 bases, with 9 bases left in between. Germline CDR1 is MDHEN and CDR2 is SYDVKM. The CDR3 has 13 amino acids. CDR3 protein: CASSFLGGYGYTF. The DNA of the CDR3 is TGTGCCAGCAGTTTCCTAGGGGGCTATGGCTACACCTTC.

The J gene is TRBJ2-3, the V gene TRBV5-1, with TRBD2 as a possible D gene (6 bases). The ends were cut back, 1 base at V and 1 base at J, with 19 bases in the middle. This CDR3 is built from 18 residues. Per the germline V gene, CDR1 is SGHRS and CDR2 is YFSETQ. The CDR3 DNA sequence: TGCGCCAGCAGCTTGAAGGCTAGCGCTGTCTCTGGCACAGATACGCAGTATTTT. Translated, it gives CASSLKASAVSGTDTQYF.

On this clone: Within the sample, other DNA sequences also encode this same CDR3. This chain joins TRBV20-1 and TRBJ2-5; D gene uncertain. With 6 bases removed from V and 2 bases from J, the gap between germline ends came to 7 bases. The germline V gene has CDR1 DFQATT and CDR2 SNEGSKA (reference sequence). This CDR3 has 11 residues. CDR3 amino acids: CSAILQETQYF. DNA of the CDR3: TGCAGTGCCATATTACAAGAGACCCAGTACTTC.

This clone was detected once. The CDR3 region has the DNA TGTGCCAGCAGTGAGCGCCTCACCTACGAGCAGTACTTC. It specifies CASSERLTYEQYF. The chain uses TRBV2 and TRBJ2-7; no clear D gene. The CDR3 is 13 residues long. V gave up 3 bases and J gave up 2 bases, with 8 bases separating them. The germline CDR1 and CDR2 sequences are SNHLY and FYNNEI.

This chain joins TRBV15 and TRBJ1-2; D is undetermined. CDR3 length: 13 residues. Trimming removed 0 bases from V and 8 bases from J, with 10 bases in between. CDR1 is LNHNV and CDR2 is YYDKDF in the germline V gene (reference sequence). For the CDR3, the DNA is TGTGCCACCAGCAGAGATCTCGCTACGGGCTACACCTTC. It encodes CATSRDLATGYTF.

Remarks on this clone: Other DNA variants within this sample encode the same CDR3. The gene calls are TRBV5-1 and TRBJ2-7; the D is unclear. Trimming removed 4 bases from V and 7 bases from J, with 12 bases in between. The CDR3 runs to 12 residues. CDR1 and CDR2 (germline): SGHRS, YFSETQ. CDR3 sequence reads: CASSPTLGEQYF. The DNA for the CDR3 is TGCGCCAGCAGCCCGACCCTAGGGGAGCAGTACTTC.

The genes are TRBV5-5 and TRBJ2-7; perhaps TRBD1 as D (7 bases). Germline-derived CDR1 and CDR2 are SGHKS and YYEKEE (reference sequence). Trimming pared 4 bases from V and 7 bases from J, leaving 27 bases between. The CDR3 has 17 amino acids. CDR3 bases: TGTGCCAGCAGCCCCTTTGAGCCGTCAGGGGGGATTGATGAGCAGTACTTC. Amino acids: CASSPFEPSGGIDEQYF.

The chain recombines TRBV6-5 with TRBJ1-3; D call uncertain. CDR1 and CDR2 from the germline V gene are MNHEY and SVGAGI. CDR3 size: 15 residues. V lost 6 bases to trimming and J lost 0 bases, with 12 bases between them. The DNA for the CDR3 is TGTGCCAGCAGCCCCGGGTATAGCTCTGGAAACACCATATATTTT. Encoded protein: CASSPGYSSGNTIYF.

The chain links TRBV5-1 to TRBJ2-2; TRBD1 aligns across 7 bases. Germline-derived CDR1 and CDR2 are SGHRS and YFSETQ. Losses at the gene ends were 3 bases for V and 0 bases for J; bases not matched to a gene: 5. This CDR3 contains 16 residues. The CDR3 loop reads CASSSTGATNTGELFF. In DNA form, the CDR3 reads TGCGCCAGCAGCTCCACAGGGGCTACGAACACCGGGGAGCTGTTTTTT.

Comment on this clone: The junction departs from germline at one end; a sequencing error may be responsible. The V call is TRBV18, the J call TRBJ1-1; no firm D call. In germline, CDR1 is KGHSH, CDR2 LQKENI. The CDR3 totals 12 residues. The CDR3 coding sequence is TGTGCCAGCTCACCACGGGTGACTGAACCTTTCTTT. Translation gives CASSPRVTEPFF.

The V call is TRBV11-2, the J call TRBJ1-5; D remains unclear. V was pared by 6 bases and J by 4 bases, with 10 bases between. From germline, CDR1 is SGHAT and CDR2 FQNNGV. The CDR3 covers 13 residues. The CDR3 bases are TGTGCCAGCAGTTTAATTAAGAATCAGCCCCAGCATTTT. It is translated as CASSLIKNQPQHF.

The rearrangement joins TRBV7-2 to TRBJ1-2; a weak D match, TRBD1 (6 bases). V lost 4 bases to trimming and J lost 6 bases, with 18 bases between them. Germline V gene data show CDR1 as SGHTA and CDR2 as FQGNSA. The CDR3 spans 15 residues. In DNA form, the CDR3 reads TGTGCCAGCAGCTCCCGACAGGCCGCTCACCATGGCTACACCTTC. As protein: CASSSRQAAHHGYTF.

The chain joins TRBV2 to TRBJ2-3; 11 bases are a match to TRBD2. V lost 7 bases and J lost 12; bases outside the gene matches: 6. CDR3 length: 12 amino acids. Germline V gene sequence: CDR1 SNHLY, CDR2 FYNNEI. CDR3 protein: CASNLAGGPQYF. The DNA for the CDR3 is TGTGCCAGCAACCTAGCGGGGGGTCCTCAGTATTTT.

J is TRBJ2-7 and V is TRBV5-1, with D perhaps matching TRBD1 (7 bases). The CDR3 has 14 amino acids. From germline, CDR1 is SGHRS and CDR2 YFSETQ. The V gene lost 3 bases and the J gene lost 2 bases, with 12 bases spanning the gap. CDR3 residues: CASSSQGGAYEQYF. The CDR3 DNA is TGCGCCAGCAGCTCTCAGGGGGGCGCCTACGAGCAGTACTTC.

The chain joins TRBV7-9 to TRBJ1-1; D is unresolved. Between the trimmed V and J ends, which lost 5 bases and 7 bases, there was a span of 11 bases. Germline CDR1 SEHNR, CDR2 FQNEAQ (reference sequence). The CDR3 is 12 residues long. The DNA for the CDR3 is TGTGCCAGCAGCATCGGACTGATTGAAGCTTTCTTT. Amino acids: CASSIGLIEAFF.

This sequence joins TRBV5-1 and TRBJ1-5, with 7 positions matching TRBD1. V trimming: 0 bases; J trimming: 13 bases; junction bases outside the gene matches: 7. The germline V gene encodes CDR1 SGHRS and CDR2 YFSETQ. The CDR3 has 13 amino acids. CDR3 sequence reads: CASSLDGSDRQHF. CDR3 sequence (DNA): TGCGCCAGCAGCTTGGATGGGTCGGACAGGCAGCATTTT.

The chain links TRBV6-1 to TRBJ2-3; D gene unclear. The length of the CDR3 is 13 residues. The V gene lost 7 bases and the J gene lost 2 bases, with 10 bases spanning the gap. Germline V gene data show CDR1 as MNHNS and CDR2 as SASEGT. The CDR3 spells CASTKAVTDTQYF. CDR3 bases: TGTGCCAGCACGAAGGCTGTCACAGATACGCAGTATTTT.

This chain connects TRBV10-3 to TRBJ2-1, with a tentative D call TRBD1 (6 bases). CDR1 and CDR2 (germline): ENHRY, SYGVKD. The ends were cut back, 3 bases at V and 7 bases at J, with 16 bases in the middle. The CDR3 runs 15 residues. CDR3 nucleotides: TGTGCCATCAGTGACTTGGCAGGGGAGACGAATGAGCAGTTCTTC. Translated, it gives CAISDLAGETNEQFF.

The chain is built from TRBV19 and TRBJ2-3; tentatively, D is TRBD2 (6 bases). CDR3 length equals 16 residues. Between the trimmed V and J ends, which lost 7 bases and 0 bases, there was a span of 17 bases. Germline lookup yields CDR1 LNHDA and CDR2 SQIVND (reference sequence). The CDR3 nucleotides are TGTGCCAGTACCACGACCCGGGGGACTAGCACAGATACGCAGTATTTT. It yields the protein CASTTTRGTSTDTQYF.

V is TRBV10-1 and J is TRBJ1-5; D gene ambiguous. V was shortened by 5 bases and J by 0 bases, with 5 bases between the two germline ends. Germline V gives CDR1 WNHNN, CDR2 SYGVQD (reference sequence). This CDR3 region has 13 residues. The CDR3 sequence is CASSLPSNQPQHF. DNA of the CDR3: TGCGCCAGCAGTTTACCTAGCAATCAGCCCCAGCATTTT.

The chain couples TRBV11-1 to TRBJ2-7; D gene unclear. Per the germline V gene, CDR1 is SGHAT and CDR2 is FQDESV (reference sequence). The CDR3 covers 14 residues. V was shortened by 1 base and J by 3 bases, with 10 bases between the two germline ends. In nucleotides, the CDR3 is TGTGCCAGCAGCTTAGGACCAGGAAGCTACGAGCAGTACTTC. As protein: CASSLGPGSYEQYF.

The chain couples TRBV30 to TRBJ2-5; D gene uncertain. Germline-derived CDR1 and CDR2 are GTSNPN and SVGIG (reference sequence). V was trimmed by 0 bases and J by 5 bases, leaving 7 bases between them. This CDR3 is 12 amino acids long. CDR3 sequence: CAWSVGAETQYF. As DNA, the CDR3 is TGTGCCTGGAGTGTTGGTGCGGAGACCCAGTACTTC.

The V call is TRBV6-1, the J call TRBJ1-2, with TRBD1 identical over 9 bases. CDR3 size: 17 residues. The germline V gene has CDR1 MNHNS and CDR2 SASEGT. Germline trimming cut 4 bases from V and 0 bases from J; bases unmatched to any gene: 9. The DNA of the CDR3 is TGTGCCAGCAGTGCAGGACAGGGGCGAATGTCTAACTATGGCTACACCTTC. Its protein is CASSAGQGRMSNYGYTF.

The CDR3 nucleotides read TGCGCCAGCAGCTTGGAGGGCAGGGACTACAATGAGCAGTTCTTC. Translation: CASSLEGRDYNEQFF. The chain combines TRBV5-1 with TRBJ2-1, with D perhaps TRBD1 (5 bases). The germline V gene has CDR1 SGHRS and CDR2 YFSETQ. Trimming shortened V by 0 bases and J by 3 bases, and 10 bases separated the two germline ends. This CDR3 region has 15 residues.

This clone was picked up a small number of times. The chain is built from TRBV6-5 and TRBJ1-2, with 9 bases matching TRBD1. V dropped 5 bases and J dropped 2; count of bases not matched to a gene: 3. The CDR3 consists of 14 residues. Germline CDR1 MNHEY, CDR2 SVGAGI. CDR3 coding DNA: TGTGCCAGCAGTCAAGGACAGGGGAACTATGGCTACACCTTC. It is translated as CASSQGQGNYGYTF.

The chain employs TRBV5-6 and TRBJ1-1, with TRBD1 as a possible D gene (5 bases). The CDR3 runs 15 residues. Trimming took off 4 bases at V and 0 bases at J, with 13 bases between the two ends. The germline CDR1 and CDR2 sequences are SGHDT and YYEEEE. CDR3 DNA sequence: TGTGCCAGCAGCACGTGGACACCCTTGAACACTGAAGCTTTCTTT. It encodes CASSTWTPLNTEAFF.

In its sample, this clone was seen a few times. The same CDR3 also results from other DNA sequences found in this sample. The chain is built from TRBV9 and TRBJ1-1; no clear D. The CDR3 runs 13 residues. Trimming took 0 bases from V and 3 from J, leaving 6 bases between them. Germline V gene data show CDR1 as SGDLS and CDR2 as YYNGEE. CDR3: CASSVGPDTEAFF. The CDR3 DNA reads as TGTGCCAGCAGCGTAGGACCGGACACTGAAGCTTTCTTT.